These 22 T cell receptor beta chains were all obtained from the same sample, sequenced in a study of T cells in Graves' hyperthyroidism and ophthalmopathy. TCR beta CDR3 sequences were amplified from RNA transcripts. The TCR CDR3 was amplified in a first-round RT-PCR using the HTBI primer set. MiXCR, run by TCRdb on the multiplex PCR reads, gives a single entry per CDR3 protein. Found here are approximately 400,000 distinct CDR3 sequences, around a sixth of them singletons; the top ten hold 25% to 35%. Sequences were obtained from blood. These receptors all stem from a woman aged 18 to 35 with Graves' hyperthyroidism that later progressed to Graves' ophthalmopathy.

V gene TRBV9 combines with J gene TRBJ2-1; D could derive from TRBD1 or TRBD2 (6 bases each). CDR1 and CDR2 from the germline V gene are SGDLS and YYNGEE. V dropped 4 bases and J dropped 1 base, with 12 bases sitting between them. The CDR3 is 15 amino acids. CDR3 bases: TGTGCCAGCAGCCCGGGGGCGAATTCCTACAATGAGCAGTTCTTC. The encoded protein is CASSPGANSYNEQFF.

In this sample, this clonotype turned up a few times. The chain links TRBV24-1 to TRBJ2-5, with D hard to call. Germline CDR1 and CDR2: KGHDR and SFDVKD. The CDR3 covers 15 residues. V dropped 1 base and J dropped 2 bases, with 10 bases sitting between them. DNA for the CDR3: TGTGCCACCAGTGATTTAAAGGATATTCAAGAGACCCAGTACTTC. Translation gives CATSDLKDIQETQYF.

This clonotype was counted many times. The chain links TRBV28 to TRBJ2-7, with a weak D call TRBD1 (5 bases). Germline V lookup: CDR1 MDHEN, CDR2 SYDVKM. The V end lost 7 bases, the J end lost 2 bases, and 24 bases lay between the germline ends. The CDR3 loop spans 17 amino acids. The CDR3 coding sequence is TGTGCCAGCACCGCCGCGGACACCGCCCCATTCACCTACGAGCAGTACTTC. Translating it yields CASTAADTAPFTYEQYF.

This clonotype was detected ten times or more. V and J are TRBV3-1 and TRBJ2-4; a possible D gene is TRBD1 (6 bases). This CDR3 is 14 amino acids long. From germline, CDR1 is LGHDT and CDR2 YNNKEL (reference sequence). Between the trimmed V and J ends, which lost 1 base and 6 bases, there was a span of 10 bases. The CDR3 protein is CASSQGTDPNIQYF. The CDR3 nucleotides are TGTGCCAGCAGCCAAGGGACAGACCCAAACATTCAGTACTTC.

As for this clonotype: The junction and the germline gene differ at one end; a read error may be behind it. The chain employs TRBV7-9 and TRBJ1-5; 12 bases are shared with TRBD1. The germline V gene encodes CDR1 SEHNR and CDR2 FQNEAQ (reference sequence). The CDR3 has 17 amino acids. The CDR3, as DNA: TGTGCCAGCAGCTCGGCCGGGACAGGGGGCGCGAATCAGTCCCAGCATTTT. Protein sequence: CASSSAGTGGANQSQHF.

The gene calls are TRBV7-8 and TRBJ1-5; 11 bases fit TRBD1. The CDR3 length is 19 residues. The ends lost 5 bases at V and 2 bases at J; junction bases unmatched: 14. Per germline, CDR1 SGHVS and CDR2 FQNEAQ. The CDR3 nucleotides are TGTGCCAGCAGCCAAGGGGACAGGGGGGGAATTGATGGCAATCAGCCCCAGCATTTT. This encodes CASSQGDRGGIDGNQPQHF.

The gene calls are TRBV5-1 and TRBJ2-3, with a possible D match to TRBD1 (5 bases). The CDR3 loop spans 12 amino acids. Germline V gene data show CDR1 as SGHRS and CDR2 as YFSETQ. V gave up 5 bases and J gave up 2 bases, with 6 bases separating them. As DNA, the CDR3 is TGCGCCAGCAGGGACAACACAGATACGCAGTATTTT. Residues: CASRDNTDTQYF. Using reference TRBV5-1 and TRBJ2-3 for the parts outside the CDR3, the full variable domain is KAGVTQTPRYLIKTRGQQVTLSCSPISGHRSVSWYQQTPGQGLQFLFEYFSETQRNKGNFPGRFSGRQFSNSRSEMNVSTLELGDSALYLCASRDNTDTQYFGPGTRLTVL.

The V call is TRBV15, the J call TRBJ2-5; TRBD2 is a possible D gene (6 bases). The CDR3 extends over 17 amino acids. V was cut by 2 bases and J by 2 bases, with 18 bases left in between. Germline CDR1 is LNHNV and CDR2 is YYDKDF (reference sequence). In DNA form, the CDR3 reads TGTGCCACCAGCAGAACCAGGACCGAAGGAGGGCAAGAGACCCAGTACTTC. Amino acid sequence: CATSRTRTEGGQETQYF.

This clonotype was seen more than once but under ten times. V gene TRBV6-1 combines with J gene TRBJ2-3; 8 positions match TRBD1. V dropped 1 base and J dropped 2; count of bases not matched to a gene: 5. CDR3 length: 16 residues. From germline, CDR1 is MNHNS and CDR2 SASEGT. CDR3 region: CASSEDRGDHTDTQYF. CDR3 in DNA: TGTGCCAGCAGTGAAGACAGGGGGGATCACACAGATACGCAGTATTTT.

This clonotype was recorded many times. The chain couples TRBV12-3 or TRBV12-4 to TRBJ1-1, with D possibly TRBD1 on 6 matching bases. The CDR3 spans 16 residues. Between the trimmed V and J ends, which lost 1 base and 5 bases, there was a span of 17 bases. The CDR3 region is CASSLGLSRGTTEAFF. CDR3 DNA sequence: TGTGCCAGCAGTTTAGGTCTATCTCGGGGGACAACTGAAGCTTTCTTT.

This clonotype was counted at least ten times. This chain joins TRBV20-1 and TRBJ2-7; D possibly corresponds to TRBD2 (5 bases). The germline gives CDR1 DFQATT, CDR2 SNEGSKA (reference sequence). The V end lost 0 bases, the J end lost 6 bases, and 9 bases lay between the germline ends. CDR3 length: 12 residues. CDR3 in amino acids: CSARDRGAEQYF. DNA of the CDR3: TGCAGTGCTAGAGATCGGGGAGCCGAGCAGTACTTC.

This clonotype was observed many times. The V gene is TRBV20-1, the J gene TRBJ2-1; the D gene could be TRBD1 or TRBD2 (5 bases each). The germline CDR1 and CDR2 sequences are DFQATT and SNEGSKA (reference sequence). The CDR3 spans 13 residues. The V end was cut by 7 bases, the J end by 4 bases, with 14 bases between. For the CDR3, the DNA is TGCAGTGAGAAAAGAGGGGATTACAATGAGCAGTTCTTC. It encodes CSEKRGDYNEQFF.

This clonotype was counted ten times or more. The V and J genes are TRBV4-1 and TRBJ1-5, with no clear D. In germline, CDR1 is MGHRA, CDR2 YSYEKL. V was shortened by 4 bases and J by 6 bases, with 16 bases between the two germline ends. The CDR3 contains 15 residues. The CDR3 sequence: CASSPHDTWGQPQHF. For the CDR3, the DNA is TGCGCCAGCAGCCCCCACGACACTTGGGGTCAGCCCCAGCATTTT.

This clonotype was recorded at least ten times. The rearrangement uses TRBV2 and TRBJ1-5; D remains unclear. This CDR3 region has 15 residues. In germline, CDR1 is SNHLY, CDR2 FYNNEI. Trimming took off 3 bases at V and 4 bases at J, with 13 bases between the two ends. CDR3 sequence (DNA): TGTGCCAGCAGTGAGTCGACGCGTCGTAATCAGCCCCAGCATTTT. Translation gives CASSESTRRNQPQHF.

This clonotype was recorded many times. This chain links TRBV18 with TRBJ1-6; maybe TRBD1 (6 bases). The ends were cut back, 3 bases at V and 10 bases at J, with 13 bases in the middle. The germline V gene encodes CDR1 KGHSH and CDR2 LQKENI. This CDR3 has 14 amino acids. The CDR3 DNA follows: TGTGCCAGCTCACCGGGTCCGGGGGGCTCACCCCTCCACTTT. Translation gives CASSPGPGGSPLHF.

The V call is TRBV18, the J call TRBJ2-1; D possibly corresponds to TRBD2 (6 bases). The length of the CDR3 is 18 residues. Deletions cut 2 bases from V and 2 bases from J, with 19 bases between. The V gene's germline CDR1 is KGHSH and CDR2 LQKENI. CDR3 amino acids: CASSPGERRAGTYNEQFF. The CDR3 region has the DNA TGTGCCAGCTCACCAGGGGAAAGGAGGGCAGGCACCTACAATGAGCAGTTCTTC.

This clonotype showed up just a few times. The V gene is TRBV20-1, the J gene TRBJ2-3; D uncertain. V shed 5 bases and J shed 5 bases, with 11 bases lying between them. The germline V gene has CDR1 DFQATT and CDR2 SNEGSKA (reference sequence). The CDR3 length is 12 residues. The CDR3 sequence is CSAQPSGDTQYF. Written as DNA, the CDR3 is TGCAGTGCTCAACCTAGTGGAGATACGCAGTATTTT.

This clonotype was seen ten or more times. The chain employs TRBV6-5 and TRBJ2-7, with TRBD2 matching 7 bases. The junction had 6 bases not matched to a gene; V was cut back by 0 bases and J by 4 bases. CDR3 size: 15 residues. The germline gives CDR1 MNHEY, CDR2 SVGAGI. The CDR3 coding sequence is TGTGCCAGCAGTTACTCGGCTAGCGGAGCGTACGAGCAGTACTTC. This codes for CASSYSASGAYEQYF.

This clonotype was recorded at least ten times. The chain recombines TRBV27 with TRBJ1-5, with D tentatively TRBD1 (5 bases). Per the germline V gene, CDR1 is MNHEY and CDR2 is SMNVEV (reference sequence). This CDR3 contains 15 residues. The ends were cut back, 4 bases at V and 0 bases at J, with 10 bases in the middle. The CDR3 bases are TGTGCCAGCAGTTCAGGGACTTTTAGCAATCAGCCCCAGCATTTT. It codes for CASSSGTFSNQPQHF.

This clonotype appeared a few times. This clone may be a read error of a much larger clone one base away. The chain uses TRBV7-2 and TRBJ1-2, with 8 nucleotides matching TRBD1. CDR3 length: 16 residues. Germline V CDR1 and CDR2: SGHTA, FQGNSA. The ends lost 5 bases at V and 4 bases at J; junction bases unmatched: 12. DNA of the CDR3: TGTGCCAGCAGCCAACAAGCAGGGGGCGCGGGCTATGGCTACACCTTC. Protein sequence: CASSQQAGGAGYGYTF. Full variable domain (remainder filled in from reference TRBV7-2 and TRBJ1-2): GAGVSQSPSNKVTEKGKDVELRCDPISGHTALYWYRQSLGQGLEFLIYFQGNSAPDKSGLPSDRFSAERTGGSVSTLTIQRTQQEDSAVYLCASSQQAGGAGYGYTFGSGTRLTVV.

This clonotype was picked up a small number of times. The chain recombines TRBV5-1 with TRBJ1-1; no definite D call. V lost 1 base and J lost 5, with 9 bases in between. CDR3 length: 13 amino acids. The V gene's germline CDR1 is SGHRS and CDR2 YFSETQ. DNA of the CDR3: TGCGCCAGCAGCTTGAGGGTAGGGACTGAAGCTTTCTTT. Encoded protein: CASSLRVGTEAFF.

This rearrangement joins TRBV20-1 to TRBJ2-6, with a weak D call TRBD1 (7 bases). Germline-derived CDR1 and CDR2 are DFQATT and SNEGSKA (reference sequence). Trimming shortened V by 1 base and J by 5 bases, and 21 bases separated the two germline ends. This CDR3 has 18 residues. CDR3: CSARGGGTDLPRANVLTF. CDR3 coding DNA: TGCAGTGCTAGAGGCGGCGGGACAGATCTACCTAGGGCCAACGTCCTGACTTTC.